The 13 T cell receptor beta chains reported below all come from one sample, sequenced in a study of CD8 T cells in ankylosing spondylitis (dated by TCRdb to between 2016 and 2019). The library relied on 5' RACE. These reads were obtained on an Illumina HiSeq 2500. In TCRdb, the public reads were trimmed at Q25 with fastp and aligned with MiXCR, with productive beta chains retained. All rows with the same CDR3 protein become a single entry with the most common DNA and genes. This sample has about 300,000 distinct CDR3 sequences in its table, and about 9.9% of those were observed once. The ten top clones hold around 10% of the sample. Sequenced material: blood, either unsorted or a sorted T cell fraction (not recorded which). These receptors were collected from a female donor with ankylosing spondylitis or in good health (not recorded which).

The chain employs TRBV5-5 and TRBJ2-2, with D possibly being TRBD2 (5 bases). From germline, CDR1 is SGHKS and CDR2 YYEKEE (reference sequence). The CDR3 sequence is 15 residues long. Between the trimmed V and J ends, which lost 3 bases and 0 bases, there was a span of 9 bases. CDR3: CASSSGLTNTGELFF. In nucleotides, the CDR3 is TGTGCCAGCAGCTCCGGACTTACGAACACCGGGGAGCTGTTTTTT.

The V gene is TRBV12-3 or TRBV12-4, the J gene TRBJ2-1, with D unresolved. This CDR3 is built from 13 residues. Trimming removed 3 bases at V and 7 bases at J, with 10 bases between. CDR3 DNA: TGTGCCAGCAGTTTTTACAGTAAGAATGAGCAGTTCTTC. Translated, it gives CASSFYSKNEQFF.

This chain uses TRBV7-2 with TRBJ2-2; perhaps TRBD1 as D (5 bases). Germline CDR1 and CDR2: SGHTA and FQGNSA. The V and J ends lost 3 bases and 3 bases respectively, with 14 bases between them. The CDR3 has 16 amino acids. This CDR3 reads CASSLVRLGDTGELFF. CDR3 nucleotides: TGTGCCAGCAGCTTGGTTCGCCTAGGGGACACCGGGGAGCTGTTTTTT.

At least ten counts were recorded for this clonotype. The chain couples TRBV20-1 to TRBJ2-7; 9 bases map to TRBD2. The CDR3 has 15 residues. Germline-derived CDR1 and CDR2 are DFQATT and SNEGSKA (reference sequence). After removal of 0 bases from V and 5 bases from J, the junction contained 8 bases not matched to a gene. The CDR3 DNA sequence: TGCAGTGCTAGAGATCCCGGGCTAGCGGGGAACGAGCAGTACTTC. Encoded protein: CSARDPGLAGNEQYF.

In this sample, this clonotype turned up many times. The chain has TRBV20-1 and TRBJ2-3; D is unresolved. V was trimmed by 6 bases and J by 2 bases, leaving 18 bases between them. CDR1 and CDR2 from the germline V gene are DFQATT and SNEGSKA (reference sequence). The CDR3 consists of 15 residues. The CDR3 here is CSANTASGYTDTQYF. Here the CDR3 DNA reads TGCAGTGCGAACACTGCTTCCGGTTACACAGATACGCAGTATTTT.

The table lists this clonotype with many counts. V gene TRBV5-1 combines with J gene TRBJ2-7; possible D gene TRBD1, 6 bases. Trimming cost V 4 bases and J 0 bases, with 8 bases left between them. The CDR3 is 13 residues long. Germline CDR1 SGHRS, CDR2 YFSETQ. CDR3 protein: CASSTGISYEQYF. CDR3 DNA: TGCGCCAGCAGCACAGGGATCTCCTACGAGCAGTACTTC.

This clonotype was counted ten times or more. The CDR3 spells CASSLELTGNTIYF. In DNA, the CDR3 is TGCGCCAGCAGCTTGGAACTTACTGGAAACACCATATATTTT. The chain links TRBV5-1 to TRBJ1-3; D gene unclear. CDR1 is SGHRS and CDR2 is YFSETQ in the germline V gene. This CDR3 has 14 residues. V was cut by 0 bases and J by 2 bases, with 6 bases left in between.

This clonotype was recorded at least ten times. The rearrangement links TRBV4-2 to TRBJ2-3, with a possible D match to TRBD2 (5 bases). The CDR3 consists of 14 residues. V was shortened by 2 bases and J by 7 bases, with 13 bases between the two germline ends. The germline V gene encodes CDR1 LGHNA and CDR2 YNFKEQ. CDR3 in amino acids: CASSQPGLPHTQYF. In DNA form, the CDR3 reads TGTGCCAGCAGCCAACCCGGACTTCCTCATACGCAGTATTTT.

This clonotype was detected many times. The rearrangement joins TRBV5-1 to TRBJ2-4, with a weak D call TRBD2 (6 bases). The length of the CDR3 is 16 residues. V was pared by 2 bases and J by 2 bases, with 14 bases between. Germline CDR1 is SGHRS and CDR2 is YFSETQ. CDR3 in amino acids: CASSFGSEGSKNIQYF. In DNA form, the CDR3 reads TGCGCCAGCAGCTTCGGTTCGGAGGGGTCCAAAAACATTCAGTACTTC.

The sample holds many counts of this clonotype. The chain has TRBV14 and TRBJ2-1; 9 positions agree with TRBD1. The V gene's germline CDR1 is SGHDN and CDR2 FVKESK. The J segment lost 1 base and the V segment lost 2 bases, leaving 3 bases of the junction unmatched. The CDR3 runs 16 residues. The CDR3 loop is CASSQKTGGSYNEQFF. The CDR3 DNA is TGTGCCAGCAGCCAAAAGACAGGGGGGTCCTACAATGAGCAGTTCTTC.

This clonotype occurred many times. An end of the junction does not agree with germline; a read error may underlie this. This chain uses TRBV7-6 with TRBJ1-3; no clear D gene. The CDR3 totals 16 residues. The germline V gene encodes CDR1 SGHVS and CDR2 FNYEAQ. In nucleotides, the CDR3 is TGTGCCAGCAGCATAGCCGGGGTGTCCTCTGGAAACACCATATATTTT. Protein product: CASSIAGVSSGNTIYF.

In this sample, this clonotype turned up a few times. The chain carries TRBV20-1 and TRBJ2-7; 9 bases fit TRBD2. Germline trimming cut 1 base from V and 4 bases from J; bases unmatched to any gene: 5. CDR1 is DFQATT, CDR2 SNEGSKA, per germline (reference sequence). CDR3 size: 14 residues. The CDR3 spells CSARGRTSAYEQYF. The CDR3 DNA sequence: TGCAGTGCTAGAGGGCGGACTAGCGCTTACGAGCAGTACTTC.

This clonotype occurred many times. The chain combines TRBV5-1 with TRBJ1-2, with D possibly matching TRBD1 (6 bases). This CDR3 is 17 amino acids long. Germline assignment: CDR1 SGHRS and CDR2 YFSETQ. V dropped 0 bases and J dropped 6 bases, with 21 bases sitting between them. CDR3 nucleotide sequence: TGCGCCAGCAGCTTGGACCCAGGGGCCTCCGTCGGAAATGGCTACACCTTC. The encoded protein is CASSLDPGASVGNGYTF.